The next 9 T cell receptor beta chains were all read from a single sample in a study of technical replicates of blood from a few donors. TCRdb's table, derived via immunoSEQ multiplex PCR, lists solely in-frame clones and lacks some. The table includes approximately 82,000 clones, around 90% detected once. Source material: T cells isolated from PBMCs. The source is a human donor in good health.

This clone was observed a few times. CDR3 sequence reads: CAWSVQGRINQPQHF. The CDR3 nucleotides read TGTGCCTGGAGTGTACAGGGAAGGATCAATCAGCCCCAGCATTTT. This rearrangement joins TRBV30 to TRBJ1-5; D might be TRBD1 (6 bases). This CDR3 has 15 amino acids. Germline values: CDR1 GTSNPN, CDR2 SVGIG (reference sequence). The V end was cut by 0 bases, the J end by 3 bases, with 12 bases between.

The chain recombines TRBV6-4 with TRBJ2-1, with 9 bases matching TRBD2. CDR1 and CDR2 from the germline V gene are MRHNA and SNTAGT. The CDR3 totals 16 residues. The trim removed 2 bases at V and 1 base at J, leaving 3 bases unmatched. The DNA for the CDR3 is TGTGCCAGCAGTGACCTTAGCGGGAGATCCTACAATGAGCAGTTCTTC. Its protein product is CASSDLSGRSYNEQFF.

CDR3 bases: TGTGCCAGCAGCTTGGACAGGGGGAATGAGCAGTTCTTC. This translates into CASSLDRGNEQFF. J is TRBJ2-1 and V is TRBV7-3; 10 positions match TRBD1. V shed 3 bases, J shed 7 bases, and the junction held 0 bases outside the gene matches. The CDR3 is 13 residues long. Germline V CDR1 and CDR2: SGHTA, FQGTGA.

The rearrangement links TRBV5-6 to TRBJ2-3; 10 bases map to TRBD2. The CDR3 is 15 amino acids. Trimming cost V 4 bases and J 1 base; bases outside gene matches: 3. Germline lookup yields CDR1 SGHDT and CDR2 YYEEEE. The CDR3 sequence: CASSDGTSGTDTQYF. The CDR3 bases are TGTGCCAGCAGCGACGGGACTAGCGGCACAGATACGCAGTATTTT.

The chain employs TRBV4-1 and TRBJ1-1; D unresolved. V was pared by 1 base and J by 11 bases, with 14 bases between. Germline lookup yields CDR1 MGHRA and CDR2 YSYEKL. This CDR3 has 13 residues. The chain's CDR3 is CASSQVPLLAAFF. CDR3 DNA sequence: TGCGCCAGCAGCCAAGTACCGCTTCTAGCGGCTTTCTTT.

The rearrangement uses TRBV6-5 and TRBJ2-7; 7 bases map to TRBD2. V was pared by 7 bases and J by 0 bases, with 6 bases of the junction left unmatched. This CDR3 has 14 amino acids. From germline, CDR1 is MNHEY and CDR2 SVGAGI. The CDR3 nucleotides read TGTGCCAGCAAGCGGGAAGAAAACTCCTACGAGCAGTACTTC. Amino acids: CASKREENSYEQYF.

This rearrangement joins TRBV7-9 to TRBJ2-5; 14 bases agree with TRBD2. V shed 5 bases, J shed 1 base, and the junction held 6 bases outside the gene matches. The CDR3 is 17 residues long. CDR1 and CDR2 from the germline V gene are SEHNR and FQNEAQ (reference sequence). CDR3 residues: CASSLGTSGSGQETQYF. In DNA, the CDR3 is TGTGCCAGCAGCCTCGGGACTAGCGGGAGCGGCCAAGAGACCCAGTACTTC.

This chain uses TRBV13 with TRBJ2-2; D not certain. The CDR3 extends over 15 amino acids. Germline V CDR1 and CDR2: PRHDT, FYEKMQ (reference sequence). V shed 2 bases and J shed 2 bases, with 9 bases lying between them. The CDR3: CASSLTVPNTGELFF. Written as DNA, the CDR3 is TGTGCCAGCAGCTTAACAGTCCCCAACACCGGGGAGCTGTTTTTT.

The chain uses TRBV5-1 and TRBJ1-4, with D unresolved. The germline V gene encodes CDR1 SGHRS and CDR2 YFSETQ. The CDR3 runs 15 residues. The germline V and J ends were trimmed by 1 base and 0 bases, with 7 bases remaining between them. CDR3 DNA: TGCGCCAGCAGCTTGCGAGGTTCAACTAATGAAAAACTGTTTTTT. Its translation: CASSLRGSTNEKLFF. Looking up the rest from reference TRBV5-1 and TRBJ1-4 gives the full variable domain: KAGVTQTPRYLIKTRGQQVTLSCSPISGHRSVSWYQQTPGQGLQFLFEYFSETQRNKGNFPGRFSGRQFSNSRSEMNVSTLELGDSALYLCASSLRGSTNEKLFFGSGTQLSVL.